This entry lists 3 T cell receptor beta chains sequenced from one sample in a study of STAT3 mutations in large granular lymphocyte leukemia. Study conclusions and caveats: At least one immunodominant TCR beta clonotype appeared in every T-cell large granular lymphocyte leukemia patient.

TCRdb's table, derived via immunoSEQ multiplex PCR, lists solely in-frame clones and lacks some. This table holds about 39,000 clones, about 81% found once. No antigen has been assigned to these receptors. The specimen sequenced was PBMCs. The receptors stem from a human donor with T large granular lymphocyte leukemia. Some clones in this sample may be carry-over from other donors' samples.

The chain has TRBV29-1 and TRBJ2-3; a weak D match, TRBD2 (6 bases). This CDR3 contains 14 residues. CDR1 is SQVTM, CDR2 ANQGSEA, per germline. V dropped 6 bases and J dropped 2 bases, with 15 bases sitting between them. CDR3 nucleotides: TGCAGCGTCAGGACTGGGAGGTACACAGATACGCAGTATTTT. Translating gives CSVRTGRYTDTQYF.

This chain uses TRBV5-6 with TRBJ1-5; D not certain. CDR3 length: 15 residues. The V end lost 5 bases, the J end lost 0 bases, and 12 bases lay between the germline ends. Germline lookup yields CDR1 SGHDT and CDR2 YYEEEE. CDR3 in amino acids: CASRPLTASNQPQHF. The CDR3 bases are TGTGCCAGCAGGCCCCTAACGGCTAGCAATCAGCCCCAGCATTTT.

This clone was picked up one time. The chain couples TRBV5-1 to TRBJ1-6; no definite D call. In germline, CDR1 is SGHRS, CDR2 YFSETQ. The CDR3 is 15 residues long. V was trimmed by 0 bases and J by 7 bases, leaving 11 bases between them. The CDR3 sequence is CASSLGRGKNSPLHF. The DNA of the CDR3 is TGCGCCAGCAGCTTGGGTAGAGGGAAGAATTCACCCCTCCACTTT. Filled out from reference TRBV5-1 and TRBJ1-6, the complete variable domain reads KAGVTQTPRYLIKTRGQQVTLSCSPISGHRSVSWYQQTPGQGLQFLFEYFSETQRNKGNFPGRFSGRQFSNSRSEMNVSTLELGDSALYLCASSLGRGKNSPLHFGNGTRLTVT.